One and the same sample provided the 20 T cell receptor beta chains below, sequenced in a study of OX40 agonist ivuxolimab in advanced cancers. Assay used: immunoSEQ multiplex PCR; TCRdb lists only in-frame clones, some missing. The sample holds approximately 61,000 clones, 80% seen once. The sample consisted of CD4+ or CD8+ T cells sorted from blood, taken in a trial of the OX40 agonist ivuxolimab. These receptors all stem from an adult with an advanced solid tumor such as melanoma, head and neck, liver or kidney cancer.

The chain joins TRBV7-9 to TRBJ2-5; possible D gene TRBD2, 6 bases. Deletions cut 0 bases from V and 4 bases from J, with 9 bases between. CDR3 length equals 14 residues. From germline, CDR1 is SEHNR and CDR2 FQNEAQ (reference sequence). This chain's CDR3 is CASSLARDSETQYF. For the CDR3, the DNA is TGTGCCAGCAGCTTAGCCCGGGACTCAGAGACCCAGTACTTC. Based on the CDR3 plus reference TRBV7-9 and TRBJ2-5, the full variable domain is DTGVSQNPRHKITKRGQNVTFRCDPISEHNRLYWYRQTLGQGPEFLTYFQNEAQLEKSRLLSDRFSAERPKGSFSTLEIQRTEQGDSAMYLCASSLARDSETQYFGPGTRLLVL.

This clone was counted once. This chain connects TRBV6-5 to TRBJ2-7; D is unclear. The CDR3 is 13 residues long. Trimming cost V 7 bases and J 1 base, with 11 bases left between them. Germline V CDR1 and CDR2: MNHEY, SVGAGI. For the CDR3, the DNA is TGTGCCAGCAAACCCTCCGTGTCCTACGAGCAGTACTTC. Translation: CASKPSVSYEQYF.

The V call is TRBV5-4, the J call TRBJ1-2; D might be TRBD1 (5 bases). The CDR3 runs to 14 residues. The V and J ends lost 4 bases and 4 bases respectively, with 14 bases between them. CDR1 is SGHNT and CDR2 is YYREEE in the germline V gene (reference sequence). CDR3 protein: CASSNPDRPYGYTF. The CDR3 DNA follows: TGTGCCAGCAGCAATCCCGACAGACCCTATGGCTACACCTTC.

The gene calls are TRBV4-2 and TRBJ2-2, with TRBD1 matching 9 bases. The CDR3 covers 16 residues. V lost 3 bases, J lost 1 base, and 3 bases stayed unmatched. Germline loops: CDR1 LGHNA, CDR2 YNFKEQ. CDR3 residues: CASSQPGQGNTGELFF. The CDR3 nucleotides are TGTGCCAGCAGCCAGCCGGGACAGGGGAACACCGGGGAGCTGTTTTTT.

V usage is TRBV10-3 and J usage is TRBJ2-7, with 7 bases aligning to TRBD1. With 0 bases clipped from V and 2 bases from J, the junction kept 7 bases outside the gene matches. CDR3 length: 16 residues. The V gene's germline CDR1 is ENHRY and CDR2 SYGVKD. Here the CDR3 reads CAISESPGTVTYEQYF. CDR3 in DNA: TGTGCCATCAGTGAGTCCCCCGGGACAGTCACCTACGAGCAGTACTTC.

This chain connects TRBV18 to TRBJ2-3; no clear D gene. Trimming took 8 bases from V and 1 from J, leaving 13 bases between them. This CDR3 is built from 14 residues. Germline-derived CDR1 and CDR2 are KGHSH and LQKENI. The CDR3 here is CASHKPRGTDTQYF. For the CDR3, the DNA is TGTGCCAGCCACAAACCCCGTGGCACAGATACGCAGTATTTT.

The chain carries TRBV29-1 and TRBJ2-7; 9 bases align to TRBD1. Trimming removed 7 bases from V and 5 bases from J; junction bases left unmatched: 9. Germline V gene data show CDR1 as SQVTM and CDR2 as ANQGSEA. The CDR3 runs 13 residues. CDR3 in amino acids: CSASGTGRHEQYF. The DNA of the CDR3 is TGCAGCGCGTCCGGGACAGGGCGTCACGAGCAGTACTTC.

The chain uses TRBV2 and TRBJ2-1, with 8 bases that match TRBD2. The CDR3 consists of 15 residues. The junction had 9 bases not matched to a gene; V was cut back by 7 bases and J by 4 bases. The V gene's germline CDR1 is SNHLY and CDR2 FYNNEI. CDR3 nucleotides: TGTGCCAGCAAAATCGGGCGGGGGGAATACAATGAGCAGTTCTTC. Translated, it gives CASKIGRGEYNEQFF.

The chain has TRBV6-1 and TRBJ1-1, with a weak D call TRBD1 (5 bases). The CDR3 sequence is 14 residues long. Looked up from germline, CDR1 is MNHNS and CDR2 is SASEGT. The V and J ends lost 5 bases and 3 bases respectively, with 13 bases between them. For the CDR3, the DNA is TGTGCCAGCAGTCTCAGTTGGGGGGACACTGAAGCTTTCTTT. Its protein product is CASSLSWGDTEAFF.

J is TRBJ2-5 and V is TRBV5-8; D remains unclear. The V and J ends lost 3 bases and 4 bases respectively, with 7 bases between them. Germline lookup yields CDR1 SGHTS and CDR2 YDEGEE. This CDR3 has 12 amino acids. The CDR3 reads CASSSTGETQYF. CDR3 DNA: TGTGCCAGCAGCTCGACCGGAGAGACCCAGTACTTC.

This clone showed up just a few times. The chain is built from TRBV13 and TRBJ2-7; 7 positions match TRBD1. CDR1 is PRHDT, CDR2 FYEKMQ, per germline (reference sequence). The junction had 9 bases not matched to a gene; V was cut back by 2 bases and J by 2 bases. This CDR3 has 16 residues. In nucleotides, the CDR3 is TGTGCCAGCAGCTTATCCGGACAGGCAACAGCCTACGAGCAGTACTTC. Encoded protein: CASSLSGQATAYEQYF.

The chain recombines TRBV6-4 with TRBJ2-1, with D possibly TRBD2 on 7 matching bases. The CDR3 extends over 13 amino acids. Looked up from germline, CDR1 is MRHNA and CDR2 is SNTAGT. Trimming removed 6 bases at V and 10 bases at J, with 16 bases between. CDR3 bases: TGTGCCAGCAGCGGGGGGCGGTTTGGCGAGCAGTTCTTC. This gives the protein CASSGGRFGEQFF.

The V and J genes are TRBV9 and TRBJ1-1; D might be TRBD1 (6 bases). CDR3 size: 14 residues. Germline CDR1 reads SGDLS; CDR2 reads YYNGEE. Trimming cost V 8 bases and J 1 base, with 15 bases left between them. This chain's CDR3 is CASDGGHPNTEAFF. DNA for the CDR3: TGTGCCAGTGACGGGGGGCACCCGAACACTGAAGCTTTCTTT.

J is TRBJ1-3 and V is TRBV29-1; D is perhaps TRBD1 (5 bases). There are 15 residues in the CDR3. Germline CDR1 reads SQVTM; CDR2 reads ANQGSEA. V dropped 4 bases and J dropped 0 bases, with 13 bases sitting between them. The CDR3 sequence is CSVVGGPHSGNTIYF. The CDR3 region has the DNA TGCAGCGTTGTGGGGGGACCCCACTCTGGAAACACCATATATTTT. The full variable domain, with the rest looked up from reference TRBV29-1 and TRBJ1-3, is SAVISQKPSRDICQRGTSLTIQCQVDSQVTMMFWYRQQPGQSLTLIATANQGSEATYESGFVIDKFPISRPNLTFSTLTVSNMSPEDSSIYLCSVVGGPHSGNTIYFGEGSWLTVV.

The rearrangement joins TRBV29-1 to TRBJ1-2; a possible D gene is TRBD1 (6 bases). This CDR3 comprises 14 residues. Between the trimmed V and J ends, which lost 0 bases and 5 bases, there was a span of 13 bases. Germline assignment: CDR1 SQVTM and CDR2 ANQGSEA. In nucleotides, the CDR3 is TGCAGCGTTGAAGATGCGGGGGCGAGGTATGGCTACACCTTC. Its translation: CSVEDAGARYGYTF.

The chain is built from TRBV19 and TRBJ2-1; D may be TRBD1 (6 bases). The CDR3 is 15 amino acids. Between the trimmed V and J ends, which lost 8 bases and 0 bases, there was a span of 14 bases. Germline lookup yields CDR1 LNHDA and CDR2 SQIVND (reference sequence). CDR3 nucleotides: TGTGCCAGTTGGGGGCGGGCCGGCTCCTACAATGAGCAGTTCTTC. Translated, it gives CASWGRAGSYNEQFF.

CDR3 coding DNA: TGTGCCAGCAGTCGGACTAGCGGGGGGTACAATGAGCAGTTCTTC. It specifies CASSRTSGGYNEQFF. This chain connects TRBV27 to TRBJ2-1; 14 nucleotides line up with TRBD2. The V gene end was trimmed by 5 bases and the J gene end by 4 bases; junction bases not matched to a gene: 1. This CDR3 region has 15 residues. Germline V lookup: CDR1 MNHEY, CDR2 SMNVEV (reference sequence).

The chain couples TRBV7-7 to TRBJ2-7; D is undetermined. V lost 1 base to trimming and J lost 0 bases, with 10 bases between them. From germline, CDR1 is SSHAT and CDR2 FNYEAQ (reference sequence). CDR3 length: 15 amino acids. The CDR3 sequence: CASSLEIEASYEQYF. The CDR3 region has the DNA TGTGCCAGCAGCTTAGAGATTGAGGCCTCCTACGAGCAGTACTTC.

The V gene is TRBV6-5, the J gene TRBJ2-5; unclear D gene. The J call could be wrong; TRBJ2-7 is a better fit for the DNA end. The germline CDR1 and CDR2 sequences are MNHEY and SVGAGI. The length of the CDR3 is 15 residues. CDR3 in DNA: TGTGCCAGCAGTTACTCCCCTCTGGTCTCCTACGAGCAGTACTTC. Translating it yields CASSYSPLVSYEQYF.

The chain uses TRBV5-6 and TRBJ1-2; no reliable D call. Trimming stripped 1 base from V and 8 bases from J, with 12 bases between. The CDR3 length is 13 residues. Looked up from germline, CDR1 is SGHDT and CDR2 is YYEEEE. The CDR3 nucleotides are TGTGCCAGCAGCTTGCGGCAGGTGGGGGGCTACACCTTC. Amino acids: CASSLRQVGGYTF.